This T cell receptor beta chain was documented in a study of shared clonotypes between healthy human individuals. From germline, CDR1 is DFQATT and CDR2 SNEGSKA (reference sequence). The CDR3 totals 11 residues. V lost 3 bases to trimming and J lost 4 bases, with 7 bases between them. Into CD45RA+ naive and CD45RA-negative memory subsets, the CD4+ cells were split. About this clone: Its antigen is unknown. The same CDR3 is also encoded by other DNA sequences in this sample.

Study findings and constraints: Generally, naive subsets (rather than memory subsets) showed larger estimated richness.

Produced via immunoSEQ multiplex PCR; TCRdb's table is partial and in-frame only. The repertoire holds 1.6 million or so clones, with roughly 98.5% as singletons. The sequencing input was naive CD4+ T cells sorted from blood. Stated subset: CD45RA+ positively selected. This TCR came from a man aged 25-45 years in good health. This chain uses TRBV20-1 with TRBJ2-7; no definite D call. The CDR3 is CSARIGYEQYF. The DNA for the CDR3 is TGCAGTGCTAGGATAGGGTACGAGCAGTACTTC.